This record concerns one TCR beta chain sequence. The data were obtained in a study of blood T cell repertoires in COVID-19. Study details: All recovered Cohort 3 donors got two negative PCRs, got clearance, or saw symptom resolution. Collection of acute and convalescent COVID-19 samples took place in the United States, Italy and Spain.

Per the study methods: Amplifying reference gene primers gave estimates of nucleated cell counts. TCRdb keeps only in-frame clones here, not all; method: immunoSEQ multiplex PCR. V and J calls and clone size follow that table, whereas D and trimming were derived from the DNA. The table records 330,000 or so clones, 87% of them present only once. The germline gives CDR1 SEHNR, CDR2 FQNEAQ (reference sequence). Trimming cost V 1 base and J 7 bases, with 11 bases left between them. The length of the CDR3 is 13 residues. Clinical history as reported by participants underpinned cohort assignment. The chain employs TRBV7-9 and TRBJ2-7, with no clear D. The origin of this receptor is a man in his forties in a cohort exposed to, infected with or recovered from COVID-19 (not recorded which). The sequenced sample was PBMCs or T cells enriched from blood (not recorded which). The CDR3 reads CASSLGAVWEQYF. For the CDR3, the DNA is TGTGCCAGCAGCTTAGGGGCCGTTTGGGAGCAGTACTTC.